A selection of T cell receptor beta chains follows, all from one sample in a study of a mutant IDH1 vaccine in newly diagnosed glioma. Data came from immunoSEQ multiplex PCR; TCRdb stores just in-frame clones and leaves some out. The table lists around 92,000 clones, 83% of them singletons, with 7% to 9% in the top ten. Material: PBMCs, obtained from a glioma patient treated with radiotherapy, temozolomide or both. The receptors originated from a woman aged 50 to 65 with glioma. The conserved cysteine and the conserved F or W are not part of the CDR3 here. Each record gives: V gene, J gene, CDR3 protein.

>TRBV4-1|TRBJ2-3
ASSQDSRGALDTQY
>TRBV25-1|TRBJ1-1
ASSPLGLNTEAF
>TRBV11-2|TRBJ1-1
ASSSLTGRNTEAF
>TRBV19|TRBJ2-7
ASSNRDRLQWY
>TRBV5-1|TRBJ1-1
ASSPGQPNTEAF
>TRBV5-6|TRBJ1-5
ASSLEPGQPQH
>TRBV30|TRBJ1-1
AWSGGTGDMNTEAF
>TRBV18|TRBJ1-2
ASSPSATVTNYGYT
>TRBV4-3|TRBJ2-7
ASSQDPAGGLYEQY
>TRBV10-3|TRBJ1-2
AISEEGAVGYT
>TRBV18|TRBJ1-1
ASCGVAGYVGTEAF
>TRBV9|TRBJ2-7
ASSPGEDEQY
>TRBV9|TRBJ2-1
ASSAPFGLAGVDEQF
>TRBV5-1|TRBJ2-1
ASSTGTQQF
>TRBV5-1|TRBJ2-7
ASSRGQGDHYEQY
>TRBV5-4|TRBJ2-2
ASSLATRTGELF
>TRBV19|TRBJ1-6
ASSPEGSINSPLH
>TRBV7-2|TRBJ2-7
ASSLALTLHEQY
>TRBV5-1|TRBJ1-2
ASSLGTETSYGYT
>TRBV19|TRBJ2-1
ASSMDLIRGEQF
>TRBV5-1|TRBJ1-5
ASSLEGINSNQPQH
>TRBV7-2|TRBJ2-5
ASSLSVQTQY
>TRBV2|TRBJ2-5
ASSGGWRETQY
>TRBV5-1|TRBJ1-4
ASSPQGQSNEKLF
>TRBV5-1|TRBJ1-2
ASSLQDVTDGYT
>TRBV7-2|TRBJ1-2
ASSDVGAVLGYT
>TRBV5-5|TRBJ1-1
ASSFLSGRATFEAF
>TRBV9|TRBJ2-3
ASSTWGRGTDTQY
>TRBV7-2|TRBJ1-6
ASSLAAGSPLH
>TRBV6-1|TRBJ1-5
ASSESPTGRNQPQH
>TRBV5-5|TRBJ2-7
ASSQGLGQGAYEQY
>TRBV29-1|TRBJ2-7
SATEWGLSAKHEQY
>TRBV14|TRBJ1-1
ASSQDRGTEAF
>TRBV11-3|TRBJ2-1
ASRKGLAGGLAYNEQF
>TRBV15|TRBJ1-2
ATSRAQGAGGYT
>TRBV2|TRBJ1-2
ASSEAGQGVLYGYT
>TRBV7-2|TRBJ2-5
ASVLSGETQY
>TRBV7-7|TRBJ2-5
ASSLYTGGMGETQY
>TRBV5-5|TRBJ1-4
ASSSGTGNEKLF
>TRBV4-2|TRBJ1-1
ASRGTVGSEAF
>TRBV30|TRBJ2-7
AWRQGSYEQY